The text below deals with one T cell receptor (beta chain). What it binds is not known. 5'RACE primed from the constant segment yielded TCR alpha and TCR beta cDNA libraries bearing sample barcodes and UMIs. TCRdb reprocessed the 5' RACE reads via MiXCR and lists one record per CDR3 protein. The sample gives a few hundred thousand distinct CDR3 sequences, 16% of which show up once; roughly 21% is in the top ten. The sample comes from a study of T-cell memory formation after mild COVID-19. Study context: Clustering of TCRs was largely donor specific. Whole-study findings and limits: Clones that contracted from day 15 to 85 were balanced CD4/CD8, while later expanders leaned CD4+. Among CD4+ contracting clones, most were CM and EM, and CD8+ ones EMRA.

The sequence derives from a man aged 18 to 30 who had mild COVID-19 (a few samples of this study predate the infection). Cell type and time point are not known. The source material was PBMCs or a T cell subset sorted from them (not recorded which).

CDR3 DNA sequence: TGTGCCAGCAGTTGGACAGGGACGGAGCCCCAGCATTTT. It translates to CASSWTGTEPQHF. The chain combines TRBV6-5 with TRBJ1-5, with TRBD1 matching 8 bases. CDR1 and CDR2 from the germline V gene are MNHEY and SVGAGI. The V segment lost 4 bases and the J segment 8 bases; nucleotides outside the gene matches: 4. CDR3 size: 13 residues.